This entry is about one TCR beta chain. At least ten counts were recorded for this clonotype. There is no known antigen for this receptor. Nothing much larger sits one base from this clone, and base qualities are not available. Unsorted PBMC libraries were generated from 2 million PBMCs stored in RNAlater at -80 °C until RNA extraction. PBMCs were separated from peripheral blood using Ficoll-Hypaque density gradient centrifugation and then cryopreserved in liquid nitrogen. This sample stems from a study of neurological immune-mediated disorders (dated by TCRdb to the late 2010s). General notes on the study: Peripheral blood TCR-beta repertoires from HTLV-I-associated myelopathy (HAM/TSP) patients, multiple sclerosis patients and healthy controls were compared by UMI-based sequencing. Longitudinal samples, technical triplicates and paired sorted CD4+ and CD8+ T-cell subsets, alongside PBMC samples, were included among the roughly 97 TCR-beta libraries. The cohort included approximately 70 subjects: roughly 14 with HAM/TSP, some 35 with multiple sclerosis, and around 20 healthy controls.

cDNA was synthesized by template-switch 5'RACE using a primer carrying a 10-nucleotide random unique molecular identifier by which each TCR transcript was tagged. Over 160 million TCR-beta sequences, covering 15-18 subjects, were produced in each sequencing run. Total RNA was extracted with the RNeasy kit. The KAPA Real-time Library Amplification kit was used to amplify TCR-beta VDJ regions with primers targeting the TCR constant region and the 5'RACE anchor. A first PCR added sample indexes and Illumina adaptors, after which a second PCR increased the library yield. The roughly 650 bp TCR product was size-selected on a 2% E-gel SizeSelection system after Ampure bead purification. Library quality was checked on a Bioanalyzer, concentration was measured with Qubit, and libraries were quantified with the Kapa Library Quantification kit before pooling. Libraries were sequenced paired-end 2 x 150 bp on an Illumina HiSeq 2500. To increase sequence diversity, roughly 24-31% phiX was spiked into each library pool. For the original study's pipeline: The quality-filtered reads were processed with the UMI-based MiGEC pipeline, whose error correction step removed more than 90% of the raw TCR sequences. IMGT germline references were used for aligning VDJ genes, and each clonotype was defined as a unique CDR3 amino acid sequence together with its V-J genes. Clonal expansion, Shannon diversity, and CDR3 relatedness (CalcPairwiseDistances, ClusterSamples) were evaluated with VDJtools, and phylogenetic trees were built with CLCbio workbench. Expanded clones were defined as having at least 8 unique UMIs, based on coefficient-of-variation modelling across technical triplicates. The raw public data were reprocessed by TCRdb itself: fastp quality trimming at Q25, MiXCR clonotype calling, in-frame beta chains only. Rows matching on CDR3 protein sequence are summarized as one entry with the most common DNA and genes. The V and J calls and clone size are TCRdb's, not the authors'. This sample is represented by about 23,000 distinct CDR3 sequences; about 13% of them were singletons. Over 10% of the sample belongs to the ten largest clones.

The study at large found these results: Expanded clones from different subjects shared no identical CDR3 amino acid sequences, which suggests that TCR-beta repertoires were private in all groups. TCR clonal expansion was highest in HAM/TSP patients and lowest in MS patients, with MS patients falling below even healthy controls.

The CDR3 runs 15 residues from the cysteine to the phenylalanine. The kept DNA is CDR3 alone, 45 bases in frame from the first base. The germline V gene (reference sequence) yields DFQATT for CDR1 and SNEGSKA for CDR2. V is cut back by 3 bases and J by 7 bases, with 11 bases in the junction unmatched. The chain is assembled from TRBV20-1 and TRBJ2-3; TRBD1 agrees with 9 junctional bases. The sequence was collected from a woman aged 55-69 years with HTLV-1-associated myelopathy (HAM/TSP). The sample comprised PBMCs. The DNA sequence is given as TGCAGTGCTAGGAACCGGGACAGGGTAGAGTATACGCAGTATTTT. Translation gives CSARNRDRVEYTQYF.